Listed below are T cell receptor beta chains from one sample, sequenced in a study of T cell responses to AZD1222 COVID-19 vaccine. Generated by immunoSEQ multiplex PCR, the TCRdb table keeps only in-frame clones and is missing some. The data contain over 110,000 clones, roughly 90% of them singletons. Source: peripheral blood, taken on day 0 of AZD1222 vaccination. The receptor set was obtained from an adult in good health. CDR3s include the opening cysteine and the closing phenylalanine or tryptophan. D genes are given only for firm matches. Clone size is given for some rows only: seen once, a few or many times, or a class if the clone is expanded.

cdr3_nt: TGTGCCAGTAGTCCGACAGTTAGCTCCTACAATGAGCAGTTCTTC
cdr3_aa: CASSPTVSSYNEQFF
v_call: TRBV19
d_call: -
clone_size: -
j_call: TRBJ2-1

cdr3_nt: TGTGCCAGCAGTTTGAGATCAGGGGGCATGCGAGAGACCCAGTACTTC
cdr3_aa: CASSLRSGGMRETQYF
v_call: TRBV28
d_call: TRBD1
clone_size: -
j_call: TRBJ2-5

cdr3_nt: TGTGCCAGTAGTAGCCACAGGACAAATTCACCCCTCCACTTT
cdr3_aa: CASSSHRTNSPLHF
v_call: TRBV19
d_call: -
clone_size: -
j_call: TRBJ1-6

cdr3_nt: TGCGCCAGCAGTCGTCTAGCGGGGGAGGATGAGCAGTTCTTC
cdr3_aa: CASSRLAGEDEQFF
v_call: TRBV23-1
d_call: TRBD2
clone_size: -
j_call: TRBJ2-1

cdr3_nt: TGCGCCAGCAGCGGACTAGCGGGAAGAAATGAGCAGTTCTTC
cdr3_aa: CASSGLAGRNEQFF
v_call: TRBV4-1
d_call: TRBD2
clone_size: -
j_call: TRBJ2-1

cdr3_nt: TGTGCCTGGAGTGTACTAGGGAACGGAGCAAACACCATATATTTT
cdr3_aa: CAWSVLGNGANTIYF
v_call: TRBV30
d_call: -
clone_size: -
j_call: TRBJ1-3

cdr3_nt: TGTGCCAGCAGCCCCCATGTTGCTGGACGTAATTCACCCCTCCACTTT
cdr3_aa: CASSPHVAGRNSPLHF
v_call: TRBV9
d_call: -
clone_size: -
j_call: TRBJ1-6

cdr3_nt: TGTGCCAGCAGCCAAGCGAGTTTTTCGATCTATGGCTACACCTTC
cdr3_aa: CASSQASFSIYGYTF
v_call: TRBV4-2
d_call: -
clone_size: -
j_call: TRBJ1-2

cdr3_nt: TGTGCCAGCAGCTTAGCATTGACAGGAGGCTATGGCTACACCTTC
cdr3_aa: CASSLALTGGYGYTF
v_call: TRBV7-9
d_call: -
clone_size: -
j_call: TRBJ1-2

cdr3_nt: TGTGCCAGCAGCCGCAGGCTCGGGGAGCCCCAGCATTTT
cdr3_aa: CASSRRLGEPQHF
v_call: TRBV11-3
d_call: -
clone_size: once
j_call: TRBJ1-5

cdr3_nt: TGTGCTAGTGGTTTGGCCGTGAACCGTTATACGCAGTATTTT
cdr3_aa: CASGLAVNRYTQYF
v_call: TRBV12-5
d_call: -
clone_size: -
j_call: TRBJ2-3

cdr3_nt: TGTGCCACCTCGACTAGCGGGGGGACTTCACAAACCTACGAGCAGTACTTC
cdr3_aa: CATSTSGGTSQTYEQYF
v_call: TRBV28
d_call: TRBD2
clone_size: -
j_call: TRBJ2-7

cdr3_nt: TGCGCCAGCAGCCAAGTCGAAGCGGGTCATACGCAGTATTTT
cdr3_aa: CASSQVEAGHTQYF
v_call: TRBV4-1
d_call: -
clone_size: -
j_call: TRBJ2-3

cdr3_nt: TGTGCCAGCAGTTTACCGCCTGACTATGGCTACACCTTC
cdr3_aa: CASSLPPDYGYTF
v_call: TRBV12-3/TRBV12-4
d_call: -
clone_size: -
j_call: TRBJ1-2

cdr3_nt: TGTGCCAGCAGCTCGGACAGGGGGCTGAATGGCTACACCTTC
cdr3_aa: CASSSDRGLNGYTF
v_call: TRBV5-4
d_call: TRBD1
clone_size: -
j_call: TRBJ1-2

cdr3_nt: TGTGCCAGCAGCGTAGGGACTAGTCTCGAGCAGTACTTC
cdr3_aa: CASSVGTSLEQYF
v_call: TRBV9
d_call: TRBD2
clone_size: -
j_call: TRBJ2-7

cdr3_nt: TGTGCCAGCAGCTCTACCCGACAGGGTGGGTCCTATAATTCACCCCTCCACTTT
cdr3_aa: CASSSTRQGGSYNSPLHF
v_call: TRBV13
d_call: TRBD1
clone_size: -
j_call: TRBJ1-6

cdr3_nt: TGTGCCAGCAGCTATAGGGGAGACTTCCAGCCCCAGCATTTT
cdr3_aa: CASSYRGDFQPQHF
v_call: TRBV7-4
d_call: -
clone_size: -
j_call: TRBJ1-5

cdr3_nt: TGCAGTGCTAGTACTAGCGGGAGTTACGAGCAGTACTTC
cdr3_aa: CSASTSGSYEQYF
v_call: TRBV20-1
d_call: TRBD2
clone_size: few
j_call: TRBJ2-7

cdr3_nt: TGTGCCAGCAGCTTGGGGACCGTCTACGAGCAGTACTTC
cdr3_aa: CASSLGTVYEQYF
v_call: TRBV5-5
d_call: -
clone_size: -
j_call: TRBJ2-7

cdr3_nt: TGTGCCTGGAGTGGGCCCCTCGTTGGGACTGAAGCTTTCTTT
cdr3_aa: CAWSGPLVGTEAFF
v_call: TRBV30
d_call: -
clone_size: -
j_call: TRBJ1-1

cdr3_nt: TGCGCCAGCCGTGATAGCTCCTATAATTCACCCCTCCACTTT
cdr3_aa: CASRDSSYNSPLHF
v_call: TRBV4-3
d_call: -
clone_size: once
j_call: TRBJ1-6

cdr3_nt: TGTGCCAGCAGCCCAGGGGGTAGCTATGGCTACACCTTC
cdr3_aa: CASSPGGSYGYTF
v_call: TRBV7-2
d_call: TRBD1
clone_size: -
j_call: TRBJ1-2

cdr3_nt: TGTGCCAGCAGCTTAATACTCAGCACAGATACGCAGTATTTT
cdr3_aa: CASSLILSTDTQYF
v_call: TRBV7-9
d_call: -
clone_size: -
j_call: TRBJ2-3

cdr3_nt: TGTGCCTGGAGTGTCACCAGGGAAGCTTTCTTT
cdr3_aa: CAWSVTREAFF
v_call: TRBV30
d_call: -
clone_size: -
j_call: TRBJ1-1

cdr3_nt: TGTGCCAGCAGCTTGAGCGAGCGGGACGGCTCCTACGAGCAGTACTTC
cdr3_aa: CASSLSERDGSYEQYF
v_call: TRBV5-4
d_call: TRBD2
clone_size: -
j_call: TRBJ2-7

cdr3_nt: TGTGCCAGCAGTGATTACGGCAGCAACTATGGCTACACCTTC
cdr3_aa: CASSDYGSNYGYTF
v_call: TRBV2
d_call: -
clone_size: -
j_call: TRBJ1-2

cdr3_nt: TGCGCCAGCCGCCCGGGACAGGGGTTAGGCCTGTCGGACACCGGGGAGCTGTTTTTT
cdr3_aa: CASRPGQGLGLSDTGELFF
v_call: TRBV10-1
d_call: TRBD1
clone_size: -
j_call: TRBJ2-2

cdr3_nt: TGCGCCAGCAGCTTTGGACAGACCCAGATTTATAATTCACCCCTCCACTTT
cdr3_aa: CASSFGQTQIYNSPLHF
v_call: TRBV5-1
d_call: -
clone_size: -
j_call: TRBJ1-6

cdr3_nt: TGTGCCAGCAGCGTAGATCATGGGCCTACGCGTGGCTACACCTTC
cdr3_aa: CASSVDHGPTRGYTF
v_call: TRBV9
d_call: -
clone_size: -
j_call: TRBJ1-2

cdr3_nt: TGTGCCAGCAGCTATAGACGTGACAGGGGGCCTGGCTACACCTTC
cdr3_aa: CASSYRRDRGPGYTF
v_call: TRBV6-5
d_call: TRBD1
clone_size: -
j_call: TRBJ1-2

cdr3_nt: TGCGCCAGCAGCCAAGAGCTTAATGAGCAGTTCTTC
cdr3_aa: CASSQELNEQFF
v_call: TRBV4-1
d_call: -
clone_size: -
j_call: TRBJ2-1

cdr3_nt: TGTGCCAGCAGCCCGAGTAGGGGAACCTACAATGAGCAGTTCTTC
cdr3_aa: CASSPSRGTYNEQFF
v_call: TRBV11-1
d_call: -
clone_size: -
j_call: TRBJ2-1

cdr3_nt: TGTGCCTGGAGTGCAGGGTTGGGGGCCAAAAACATTCAGTACTTC
cdr3_aa: CAWSAGLGAKNIQYF
v_call: TRBV30
d_call: -
clone_size: -
j_call: TRBJ2-4

cdr3_nt: TGTGCCAGCAGCTTACACGAGGTCCGGAGTGGTGAAGCTTTCTTT
cdr3_aa: CASSLHEVRSGEAFF
v_call: TRBV7-9
d_call: -
clone_size: -
j_call: TRBJ1-1

cdr3_nt: TGCGCCAGCAGCTTGAGGACGAACACTGAAGCTTTCTTT
cdr3_aa: CASSLRTNTEAFF
v_call: TRBV5-1
d_call: -
clone_size: -
j_call: TRBJ1-1

cdr3_nt: TGTGCCAGCTCACCACCGGGGGGCTCTGGAAACACCATATATTTT
cdr3_aa: CASSPPGGSGNTIYF
v_call: TRBV18
d_call: -
clone_size: -
j_call: TRBJ1-3